The entry that follows covers one T cell receptor (beta chain) sequence. Its target is not known. One end of the junction varies from germline; a read error may be responsible. The CDR3 is 12 residues long. Per the germline V gene, CDR1 is DFQATT and CDR2 is SNEGSKA (reference sequence). This specimen belongs to a study of tumor and adjacent non-tumor tissue in lung cancer. Study in general: Histology: about 13 adenocarcinoma, a couple of squamous cell carcinoma, 1 small cell lung cancer.

TCRbeta libraries were built with three rounds of nested PCR, modified from ARM-PCR. TCRdb ran MiXCR on the multiplex PCR reads and lists one entry per CDR3 protein. The repertoire has about 120,000 distinct CDR3 sequences, 60% to 70% of them found once; the top ten carry more than 10%. Overall study results and limits: Significantly higher TCR diversity was found in tumor than normal lung.

The template was RNA from unsorted bulk tissue. Donors were chemotherapy-naive, newly diagnosed lung cancer surgical patients in China, August–late 2014. Source material: lung tumor tissue. This sequence was found in a man in his thirties or forties with non-small cell lung cancer. The chain uses TRBV20-1 and TRBJ1-6, with D tentatively TRBD1 (5 bases). The CDR3 loop reads CSAREGVSRLHF. The CDR3 DNA reads TGCAGTGCTAGAGAAGGGGTGAGCCGCCTCCATTTT.